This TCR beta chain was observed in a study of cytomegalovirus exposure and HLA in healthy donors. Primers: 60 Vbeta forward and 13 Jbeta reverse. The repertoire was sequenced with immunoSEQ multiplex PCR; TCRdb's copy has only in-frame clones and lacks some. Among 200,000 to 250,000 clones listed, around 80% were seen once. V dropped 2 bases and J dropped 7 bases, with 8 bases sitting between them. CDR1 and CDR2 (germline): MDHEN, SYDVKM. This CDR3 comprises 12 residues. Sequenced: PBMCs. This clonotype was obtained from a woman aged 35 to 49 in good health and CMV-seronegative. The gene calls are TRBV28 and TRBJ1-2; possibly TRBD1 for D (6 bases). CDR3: CASSLGTPGYTF. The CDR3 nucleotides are TGTGCCAGCAGTTTAGGGACACCTGGCTACACCTTC.